Below are 29 T cell receptor beta chains sequenced from a single sample in a study of blood T cell repertoires in COVID-19. Profiling relied on immunoSEQ multiplex PCR, and the TCRdb table lists in-frame clones only, not all of them. The data show around 250,000 clones, around 80% seen once. Sequenced: PBMCs or T cells enriched from blood (not recorded which). These receptors originate from a man younger than 45 with acute COVID-19.

V usage is TRBV19 and J usage is TRBJ2-3, with a tentative D call TRBD1 (5 bases). The CDR3 runs 12 residues. V was clipped by 10 bases and J by 0 bases, with 8 bases between them. Germline values: CDR1 LNHDA, CDR2 SQIVND (reference sequence). The chain's CDR3 is CATQGSTDTQYF. CDR3 nucleotide sequence: TGTGCCACCCAGGGCAGCACAGATACGCAGTATTTT.

The chain links TRBV27 to TRBJ1-2, with D unclear. Germline V CDR1 and CDR2: MNHEY, SMNVEV (reference sequence). V lost 6 bases and J lost 8, with 19 bases in between. The CDR3 runs to 14 residues. DNA of the CDR3: TGTGCCAGCAGCCACCCAGAACAGACGTCGGGCTACACCTTC. Translated: CASSHPEQTSGYTF.

The chain recombines TRBV9 with TRBJ2-1; TRBD1 is a possible D gene (5 bases). The germline gives CDR1 SGDLS, CDR2 YYNGEE. Trimming shortened V by 4 bases and J by 7 bases, and 9 bases separated the two germline ends. This CDR3 has 12 residues. The chain's CDR3 is CASSLDSNEQFF. In nucleotides, the CDR3 is TGTGCCAGCAGCCTCGACAGTAATGAGCAGTTCTTC.

The chain combines TRBV13 with TRBJ1-6; 10 bases fit TRBD1. The CDR3 runs 15 residues. V was pared by 0 bases and J by 9 bases, with 2 bases of the junction left unmatched. Germline-derived CDR1 and CDR2 are PRHDT and FYEKMQ (reference sequence). CDR3 nucleotides: TGTGCCAGCAGCTTAGGCGGGACAGGGGCTTCACCCCTCCACTTT. This sequence encodes CASSLGGTGASPLHF.

The chain has TRBV18 and TRBJ1-5; D unresolved. Germline assignment: CDR1 KGHSH and CDR2 LQKENI. This CDR3 contains 14 residues. Trimming removed 3 bases from V and 3 bases from J, with 9 bases in between. The CDR3 region is CASSPGSINQPQHF. The CDR3, as DNA: TGTGCCAGCTCACCGGGGAGCATCAATCAGCCCCAGCATTTT. Full variable domain (missing parts from reference TRBV18 and TRBJ1-5): NAGVMQNPRHLVRRRGQEARLRCSPMKGHSHVYWYRQLPEEGLKFMVYLQKENIIDESGMPKERFSAEFPKEGPSILRIQQVVRGDSAAYFCASSPGSINQPQHFGDGTRLSIL.

This clone was found once. The chain couples TRBV18 to TRBJ2-1, with a tentative D call TRBD1 (6 bases). This CDR3 spans 15 amino acids. Trimming removed 3 bases at V and 5 bases at J, with 14 bases between. CDR1 and CDR2 from the germline V gene are KGHSH and LQKENI. The DNA of the CDR3 is TGTGCCAGCTCACCCCCGACGGGACAAAACAATGAGCAGTTCTTC. Its translation is CASSPPTGQNNEQFF.

In this sample, this clone turned up a few times. The rearrangement links TRBV7-3 to TRBJ2-3; 13 bases map to TRBD2. V gave up 1 base and J gave up 1 base; unmatched junction bases: 5. In germline, CDR1 is SGHTA, CDR2 FQGTGA. This CDR3 spans 18 amino acids. CDR3 bases: TGTGCCAGCAGCTTAAGAGGGACTAGCGGGATCGGCACAGATACGCAGTATTTT. Translating it yields CASSLRGTSGIGTDTQYF.

Only a few counts were recorded for this clone. The rearrangement links TRBV15 to TRBJ2-7, with D possibly matching TRBD1 (5 bases). Germline-derived CDR1 and CDR2 are LNHNV and YYDKDF (reference sequence). Trimming pared 1 base from V and 5 bases from J, leaving 12 bases between. This CDR3 contains 14 residues. CDR3 amino acids: CATSRVRATDEQYV. DNA for the CDR3: TGTGCCACCAGCAGAGTTAGGGCGACAGACGAGCAGTACGTC.

This chain joins TRBV11-2 and TRBJ1-4, with D possibly matching TRBD1 (6 bases). V was trimmed by 3 bases and J by 4 bases, leaving 9 bases between them. Germline CDR1 and CDR2: SGHAT and FQNNGV. This CDR3 has 14 amino acids. CDR3 residues: CASSFRGVNEKLFF. The CDR3 nucleotides read TGTGCCAGCAGCTTCAGGGGAGTTAATGAAAAACTGTTTTTT.

The chain links TRBV6-1 to TRBJ2-7; D call uncertain. V was clipped by 4 bases and J by 7 bases, with 8 bases between them. CDR3 size: 11 residues. Germline loops: CDR1 MNHNS, CDR2 SASEGT. The CDR3 nucleotides read TGTGCCAGCAGTGCAGCCGGTGAGCAGTACGTC. Its translation is CASSAAGEQYV.

V and J are TRBV6-6 and TRBJ2-1, with D possibly being TRBD2 (6 bases). This CDR3 is 13 amino acids long. Germline V gene sequence: CDR1 MNHNY, CDR2 SVGAGI (reference sequence). With 7 bases removed from V and 9 bases from J, the gap between germline ends came to 16 bases. As DNA, the CDR3 is TGTGCCAGCACCATAGGGACTGGTTTTGAGCAGTTCTTC. This translates into CASTIGTGFEQFF.

The chain uses TRBV27 and TRBJ1-5; 9 bases map to TRBD1. With V trimmed by 6 bases and J by 5 bases, 5 bases remained unmatched. This CDR3 comprises 14 residues. Germline V CDR1 and CDR2: MNHEY, SMNVEV (reference sequence). The CDR3 region is CASRETGGHQPQHF. CDR3 nucleotides: TGTGCCAGCAGGGAGACAGGGGGGCATCAGCCCCAGCATTTT.

The chain recombines TRBV4-2 with TRBJ1-4, with TRBD1 as a possible D gene (5 bases). The CDR3 sequence is 15 residues long. CDR1 is LGHNA, CDR2 YNFKEQ, per germline. V gave up 0 bases and J gave up 13 bases, with 18 bases separating them. CDR3 residues: CASSQERGPALRLFF. CDR3 DNA sequence: TGTGCCAGCAGCCAAGAAAGGGGCCCAGCCTTGCGACTGTTTTTT.

This rearrangement joins TRBV5-5 to TRBJ1-1; possible D gene TRBD1, 5 bases. The CDR3 runs 15 residues. Germline assignment: CDR1 SGHKS and CDR2 YYEKEE (reference sequence). With 1 base removed from V and 1 base from J, the gap between germline ends came to 11 bases. The CDR3 loop is CASSLSAGRNTEAFF. The CDR3 coding sequence is TGTGCCAGCAGCTTGTCGGCAGGGCGGAACACTGAAGCTTTCTTT.

The chain carries TRBV19 and TRBJ1-3; tentatively, D is TRBD1 (5 bases). Trimming stripped 0 bases from V and 2 bases from J, with 11 bases between. The CDR3 spans 16 residues. Germline values: CDR1 LNHDA, CDR2 SQIVND (reference sequence). The CDR3 is CASSIDHAGAGNTIYF. CDR3 in DNA: TGTGCCAGTAGTATAGATCATGCGGGGGCTGGAAACACCATATATTTT.

The chain has TRBV15 and TRBJ2-5; D perhaps matches TRBD2 (6 bases). Trimming stripped 8 bases from V and 5 bases from J, with 12 bases between. The CDR3 is 12 amino acids. Germline V CDR1 and CDR2: LNHNV, YYDKDF (reference sequence). CDR3 sequence (DNA): TGTGCCACCGCGGAGGGGTACGAGACCCAGTACTTC. Protein: CATAEGYETQYF.

In DNA form, the CDR3 reads TGTGCCAGCAGCCGCGGCGGATCTGAAGCTTTCTTT. It encodes CASSRGGSEAFF. The rearrangement uses TRBV6-5 and TRBJ1-1, with D uncertain. CDR1 and CDR2 from the germline V gene are MNHEY and SVGAGI. The CDR3 is 12 residues long. Trimming pared 6 bases from V and 6 bases from J, leaving 11 bases between.

The chain recombines TRBV5-1 with TRBJ1-6; weak D call: TRBD1 (6 bases). Trimming took off 3 bases at V and 6 bases at J, with 13 bases between the two ends. The CDR3 spans 15 residues. CDR1 and CDR2 from the germline V gene are SGHRS and YFSETQ. The CDR3 here is CASSYLDRSNSPLHF. CDR3 DNA sequence: TGCGCCAGCAGCTATCTGGACAGATCTAATTCACCCCTCCACTTT.

The V call is TRBV29-1, the J call TRBJ2-2; the D gene is possibly TRBD1 (6 bases). CDR1 is SQVTM and CDR2 is ANQGSEA in the germline V gene. V was shortened by 6 bases and J by 4 bases, with 6 bases between the two germline ends. This CDR3 spans 11 amino acids. The chain's CDR3 is CSVTGTGELFF. The CDR3 nucleotides are TGCAGCGTGACAGGCACCGGGGAGCTGTTTTTT.

On this clone itself: Sequence at one end of the junction differs from germline and may be a read error. The V gene is TRBV5-1, the J gene TRBJ1-4, with a weak D call TRBD1 (6 bases). Germline loops: CDR1 SGHRS, CDR2 YFSETQ. The CDR3 consists of 15 residues. DNA for the CDR3: TGCGCCAGCAGCTTTATTGGGACAACTGATGAAAAACTGTTTTTT. It yields the protein CASSFIGTTDEKLFF.

V gene TRBV7-9 combines with J gene TRBJ1-3; TRBD1 agrees at 7 bases. Per the germline V gene, CDR1 is SEHNR and CDR2 is FQNEAQ (reference sequence). CDR3 length: 15 amino acids. The trim removed 5 bases at V and 2 bases at J, leaving 6 bases unmatched. CDR3 in DNA: TGTGCCAGCAGCAAAGACAGGGTTCCTGGAAACACCATATATTTT. As protein: CASSKDRVPGNTIYF.

This clone was seen only a few times. The J gene is TRBJ2-1, the V gene TRBV10-2, with 7 bases matching TRBD2. Germline V gene lookup returns CDR1 WSHSY and CDR2 SAAADI. The junction had 4 bases not matched to a gene; V was cut back by 5 bases and J by 6 bases. The CDR3 is made up of 13 amino acids. Here the CDR3 DNA reads TGCGCCAGCAGTACGACTAGCCCCAATGAGCAGTTCTTC. Translating gives CASSTTSPNEQFF.

This clone was seen a single time. The chain is built from TRBV14 and TRBJ1-1; no firm D call. This CDR3 has 13 residues. Germline V gene data show CDR1 as SGHDN and CDR2 as FVKESK. The V end was cut by 4 bases, the J end by 1 base, with 7 bases between. CDR3 loop: CASSLPGNTEAFF. The CDR3 DNA follows: TGTGCCAGCAGCCTCCCAGGGAACACTGAAGCTTTCTTT.

The chain has TRBV30 and TRBJ2-1; D may be TRBD2 (6 bases). CDR1 is GTSNPN, CDR2 SVGIG, per germline (reference sequence). With 5 bases removed from V and 9 bases from J, the gap between germline ends came to 17 bases. The CDR3 consists of 13 residues. In nucleotides, the CDR3 is TGTGCCTGGGGCCGGGGTATCGGGGGTGAGCAGTTCTTC. It encodes CAWGRGIGGEQFF.

The rearrangement links TRBV18 to TRBJ1-5; no definite D call. Germline lookup yields CDR1 KGHSH and CDR2 LQKENI. The CDR3 is 16 amino acids. With 3 bases removed from V and 5 bases from J, the gap between germline ends came to 17 bases. In DNA, the CDR3 is TGTGCCAGCTCACCGAATCTTCAACGGGGTTATCAGCCCCAGCATTTT. Residues: CASSPNLQRGYQPQHF.

The CDR3 sequence is CSVAADTIYF. DNA for the CDR3: TGCAGCGTTGCTGCGGACACCATATATTTT. The gene calls are TRBV29-1 and TRBJ1-3; no clear D gene. Per germline, CDR1 SQVTM and CDR2 ANQGSEA. Deletions cut 4 bases from V and 8 bases from J, with 6 bases between. The CDR3 sequence is 10 residues long.

The J gene is TRBJ1-1, the V gene TRBV2, with TRBD1 matching over 9 bases. The length of the CDR3 is 15 residues. The germline V gene has CDR1 SNHLY and CDR2 FYNNEI. With 6 bases clipped from V and 5 bases from J, the junction kept 10 bases outside the gene matches. The CDR3 sequence is CASRGTGRAQTEAFF. CDR3 nucleotides: TGTGCCAGCAGGGGGACAGGGCGTGCTCAGACTGAAGCTTTCTTT.

This chain uses TRBV6-5 with TRBJ1-1; 7 bases map to TRBD1. The CDR3 is made up of 13 amino acids. V lost 10 bases to trimming and J lost 4 bases; unmatched junction nucleotides: 9. CDR1 is MNHEY, CDR2 SVGAGI, per germline. CDR3 in amino acids: CATRTGLPTEAFF. The CDR3 DNA is TGTGCCACGAGGACAGGTCTTCCCACTGAAGCTTTCTTT.

The genes are TRBV6-5 and TRBJ1-1, with 9 nucleotides matching TRBD1. Germline-derived CDR1 and CDR2 are MNHEY and SVGAGI. V was clipped by 4 bases and J by 1 base; unmatched bases: 4. The CDR3 runs 15 residues. CDR3 DNA sequence: TGTGCCAGCAGTTTGACAGGGGGAAGGAACACTGAAGCTTTCTTT. The encoded protein is CASSLTGGRNTEAFF.